Listed here are 5 T cell receptor beta chains from one sample, sequenced in a study of blood T cells in healthy people across ages. A sample-barcoded 5' primer and a J-beta primer mix were used in a second PCR of about 7 to 12 cycles. TCRdb re-called the 5' RACE reads with MiXCR, one entry per CDR3 protein. The sample gives 630,000 or so distinct CDR3 sequences, about 32% of which show up once; roughly 15% is in the top ten. Input material: blood. These receptors originate from a woman of 80 years or more in good health.

This chain connects TRBV15 to TRBJ2-3; 8 bases are a match to TRBD2. The germline CDR1 and CDR2 sequences are LNHNV and YYDKDF (reference sequence). The CDR3 is 16 residues long. V dropped 0 bases and J dropped 7; count of bases not matched to a gene: 9. This CDR3 is CATSRDSTRGAYTQYF. The CDR3 nucleotides are TGTGCCACCAGCAGAGATTCGACGCGGGGGGCGTATACGCAGTATTTT.

This clonotype occurred many times. This chain uses TRBV7-8 with TRBJ2-5; D possibly matches TRBD1 or TRBD2 (5 bases each). The CDR3 contains 16 residues. Looked up from germline, CDR1 is SGHVS and CDR2 is FQNEAQ. Trimming removed 0 bases from V and 6 bases from J, with 17 bases in between. CDR3 sequence: CASSLAHSGTVKTQYF. CDR3 bases: TGTGCCAGCAGCTTAGCGCATTCAGGGACGGTAAAGACCCAGTACTTC.

In regard to this clonotype: Sequence at one end of the junction differs from germline and may be a read error. The rearrangement joins TRBV5-1 to TRBJ1-1; TRBD1 matches at 8 bases. The CDR3 sequence is 16 residues long. Germline V gene lookup returns CDR1 SGHRS and CDR2 YFSETQ. The CDR3 reads CASSLTGQGPNTEACF. For the CDR3, the DNA is TGCGCCAGCAGCTTGACTGGACAGGGACCGAACACTGAAGCTTGCTTT.

The chain links TRBV28 to TRBJ2-7, with 8 nucleotides matching TRBD2. Losses at the gene ends were 6 bases for V and 1 base for J; bases not matched to a gene: 8. Germline V CDR1 and CDR2: MDHEN, SYDVKM. CDR3 length: 15 residues. CDR3 bases: TGTGCCAGCAGAGCGGGGGACTCCCGTTCCTACGAGCAGTACTTC. It encodes CASRAGDSRSYEQYF.

This clonotype has at least ten counts. The CDR3 loop is CASSFRGLGSSPLHF. CDR3 coding DNA: TGTGCCAGCAGCTTTAGGGGATTGGGAAGCTCACCCCTCCACTTT. J is TRBJ1-6 and V is TRBV7-2; weak D call: TRBD1 (5 bases). The germline V and J ends were trimmed by 3 bases and 10 bases, with 16 bases remaining between them. Germline assignment: CDR1 SGHTA and CDR2 FQGNSA. The CDR3 has 15 residues.